The rows below give T cell receptor beta chains drawn from one sample of a study of control samples from healthy donors and cancer patients. The data were produced by immunoSEQ multiplex PCR, yet TCRdb's version contains in-frame clones alone and is incomplete. The sample consists of 85,000 to 90,000 clones, under 90% of them appearing once. Sequencing was performed on blood. The receptors were gathered from a woman in her thirties or forties in good health. CDR3s include the opening cysteine and the closing phenylalanine or tryptophan. A D gene is named only where the DNA matches it firmly. Part of the rows lack a size; the others show once, few, many or a class for expanded clones.

j_call | v_call | clone_size | d_call | cdr3_aa | cdr3_nt
TRBJ2-3 | TRBV19 | NA | NA | CASRKGGQADTQYF | TGTGCCAGTAGAAAGGGGGGTCAGGCAGATACGCAGTATTTT
TRBJ1-5 | TRBV4-3 | NA | NA | CASSQNPNRTVNQPQHF | TGCGCCAGCAGCCAAAACCCGAACCGGACAGTAAATCAGCCCCAGCATTTT
TRBJ1-4 | TRBV28 | NA | NA | CASSLGGDLEKLFF | TGTGCCAGCAGTTTAGGAGGGGACCTTGAAAAACTGTTTTTT
TRBJ1-1 | TRBV9 | NA | NA | CASSAWDNTEAFF | TGTGCCAGCAGCGCCTGGGACAACACTGAAGCTTTCTTT
TRBJ2-3 | TRBV7-3 | NA | NA | CASSSAGLGGTDTQYF | TGTGCCAGCAGCTCGGCAGGGTTGGGGGGCACAGATACGCAGTATTTT
TRBJ1-4 | TRBV6-6 | NA | NA | CASSYPSGLNEKLFF | TGTGCCAGCAGTTATCCGTCCGGCCTTAATGAAAAACTGTTTTTT
TRBJ2-7 | TRBV19 | NA | NA | CASSMGAGEQYF | TGTGCCAGTAGTATGGGGGCGGGCGAGCAGTACTTC
TRBJ2-3 | TRBV19 | NA | TRBD2 | CASKRTSGGAQWDTQYF | TGTGCCAGTAAAAGGACTAGCGGGGGAGCGCAATGGGATACGCAGTATTTT
TRBJ2-7 | TRBV30 | NA | NA | CAWSEEVSYEQYF | TGTGCCTGGAGTGAGGAGGTCTCCTACGAGCAGTACTTC
TRBJ1-6 | TRBV7-2 | NA | NA | CASSLARGGRISPLHF | TGTGCCAGCAGCTTAGCGCGCGGGGGGCGGATTTCACCCCTCCACTTT
TRBJ2-1 | TRBV19 | once | NA | CASSMGELVSYNEQFF | TGTGCCAGTAGTATGGGGGAACTGGTTTCCTACAATGAGCAGTTCTTC
TRBJ2-1 | TRBV27 | NA | TRBD1 | CASSYGTGLYNEQFF | TGTGCCAGCAGTTACGGGACAGGGCTTTACAATGAGCAGTTCTTC
TRBJ1-2 | TRBV30 | NA | NA | CASTLNRYGYTF | TGTGCCTCCACATTAAACCGCTATGGCTACACCTTC
TRBJ2-3 | TRBV7-2 | NA | NA | CASSLTTLYTDTQYF | TGTGCCAGCAGCCTAACGACCCTTTACACAGATACGCAGTATTTT
TRBJ1-1 | TRBV5-1 | NA | NA | CASSLAGGQNTEAFF | TGCGCCAGCAGCTTGGCCGGGGGGCAGAACACTGAAGCTTTCTTT